The source of this T cell receptor beta chain is a study of CD8+ T cells in alopecia areata. The study's findings and limits: Especially in alopecia totalis/universalis, lesional scalp showed greater clonality than normal scalp did.

CDR3 length: 16 amino acids. Germline V gene data show CDR1 as LNHDA and CDR2 as SQIVND (reference sequence). With 0 bases removed from V and 0 bases from J, the gap between germline ends came to 11 bases. In this sample, this clone turned up a few times. The antigen is unknown. Alopecia areata patients provided lesional scalp punch biopsies and peripheral blood. Cell sorting was applied to PBMCs, and CD4+ and CD8+ T cells were collected. cDNA reverse transcribed from extracted RNA served as the sequencing template. Profiling relied on immunoSEQ multiplex PCR, and the TCRdb table lists in-frame clones only, not all of them. The data hold 50,000 to 80,000 clones, with 44% observed a single time.

The V gene is TRBV19, the J gene TRBJ1-1, with a tentative D call TRBD1 (5 bases). The source material was NKG2D-low CD8+ T cells sorted from blood. The sequence came from a human donor with alopecia areata. CDR3 region: CASSIDLGALNTEAFF. In nucleotides, the CDR3 is TGTGCCAGTAGTATAGATCTAGGGGCTCTGAACACTGAAGCTTTCTTT.